This T cell receptor beta chain was obtained from a study of post-analysis software for immune sequencing data. Study-level results: There were four or five TRBV segments more frequent in patients than controls, and TRBV5-6, TRBV5-1 and TRBV20-1 were among them. Controls had significantly higher normalized Chao1 diversity than multiple sclerosis patients.

The CDR3 is made up of 17 amino acids. The germline V gene has CDR1 SNHLY and CDR2 FYNNEI. The V gene end was trimmed by 6 bases and the J gene end by 4 bases; junction bases not matched to a gene: 15. Comment on this clonotype: Antigen specificity is unknown.

Unique molecular identifiers were built into the TCR beta cDNA libraries. Roughly 470,000 cDNA molecules came from around 1 to 10 million T cells. TCRdb re-analysed the PCR reads in MiXCR, keeping a single row per CDR3 protein. The sample carries about 260,000 distinct CDR3 sequences, 36% recorded once. The source is a girl aged 10 to 17 with multiple sclerosis. The sample comprised blood. The chain joins TRBV2 to TRBJ2-7, with 10 bases matching TRBD1. CDR3 DNA sequence: TGTGCCAGCAGCGACAGACTAACCGGGACAGGGGTTTACGAGCAGTACTTC. It is translated as CASSDRLTGTGVYEQYF. Using reference TRBV2 and TRBJ2-7 for the parts outside the CDR3, the full variable domain is EPEVTQTPSHQVTQMGQEVILRCVPISNHLYFYWYRQILGQKVEFLVSFYNNEISEKSEIFDDQFSVERPDGSNFTLKIRSTKLEDSAMYFCASSDRLTGTGVYEQYFGPGTRLTVT.